This TCR beta chain was sequenced in a study of PD-1 blockade in classical Hodgkin lymphoma. Study-wide results and caveats: In newly diagnosed patients, baseline TCR diversity was reportedly below that of healthy donors. The CD4+ diversity rise by C4D1 was clearest in complete responders.

V shed 4 bases and J shed 0 bases, with 10 bases lying between them. Germline CDR1 is SEHNR and CDR2 is FQNEAQ (reference sequence). The CDR3 is 14 residues long. Profiled with immunoSEQ multiplex PCR; TCRdb holds only in-frame clones, not every one. The sample records about 4,000 clones, around 79% being singletons. Each and every patient relapsed after autologous stem cell transplantation, and patients got differing brentuximab vedotin exposure. Magnetic negative selection served to purify CD4+ T cells out of PBMCs that had been thawed. Remarks on this clone: The antigen is unknown.

The gene calls are TRBV7-9 and TRBJ2-7; a weak D match, TRBD1 (6 bases). The sequence was collected from a human donor with classical Hodgkin lymphoma. The specimen was CD4+ T cells from blood, collected at baseline. The CDR3 sequence: CASSYGQPSYEQYF. CDR3 DNA: TGTGCCAGCAGCTACGGACAGCCCTCCTACGAGCAGTACTTC.